This T cell receptor beta chain was observed in a study of cytomegalovirus exposure and HLA in healthy donors. Study information: Most genotyped donors, approximately 81% of 398, had Caucasian-associated genetic ancestry.

General study points: Cytomegalovirus association was assigned to approximately 180 TCR beta chains. Indistinguishable V segments, including TRBV6-2 and TRBV6-3, were excluded.

A remark on this clone: Its antigen is not identified.

It was with 60 Vbeta and 13 Jbeta primers that the PCR ran. In the original workflow: It was a later analysis that counted roughly 80 million unique TCR beta chains, of which about 10 million were shared. Profiled with immunoSEQ multiplex PCR; TCRdb holds only in-frame clones, not every one. The D gene and trimming were derived from the DNA, and the V and J assignments and clone size from that table. The sample lists some 110,000 clones; around 80% were seen once. V was cut by 6 bases and J by 3 bases, with 17 bases left in between. Germline V lookup: CDR1 MGHRA, CDR2 YSYEKL. This CDR3 has 16 residues.

The chain uses TRBV4-1 and TRBJ1-4; a possible D gene is TRBD1 (5 bases). The sequenced sample was PBMCs. The origin of this receptor is a man aged 25 to 40 in good health and CMV-seropositive. The CDR3 DNA is TGCGCCAGCAGTCAGCATCGGGGGGTGGCTAATGAAAAACTGTTTTTT. As protein: CASSQHRGVANEKLFF.